This T cell receptor beta chain comes out of a study of T-cell reconstitution after alpha-beta-depleted transplantation in children. V was cut by 2 bases and J by 0 bases, with 11 bases left in between. The length of the CDR3 is 15 residues. Per the germline V gene, CDR1 is SEHNR and CDR2 is FQNEAQ (reference sequence). General study results and limits: In patients about two months after transplant, alpha-beta T cells reportedly arose from several hundred expanded graft clones. High day-60 TCRbeta diversity in some patients came from surviving recipient T cells and thymic progenitors. One year after transplant, T-cell counts and diversity came mostly from newly produced T cells.

Unique molecular identifiers were incorporated when the TCRbeta library was constructed. TCRdb itself ran the PCR reads through MiXCR, one entry per CDR3 protein. The sample has 300,000 to 400,000 distinct CDR3 sequences, approximately 23% seen once. As regards this clonotype: Its specificity is not known.

The genes are TRBV7-9 and TRBJ2-7; D could derive from TRBD1 or TRBD2 (6 bases each). Here the sequenced sample was PBMCs, mostly from graft donor cells, taken 180 days after TCRalphabeta/CD19-depleted stem cell transplant. The receptor comes from a male patient aged 5 to 17 who had a stem cell transplant for acute lymphoblastic leukemia, so the T cells may come from the graft donor. The CDR3 reads CASSLRGQSSYEQYF. The CDR3 nucleotides are TGTGCCAGCAGCTTACGGGGGCAAAGCTCCTACGAGCAGTACTTC.